These T cell receptor beta chains were read from a single sample in a study of graft-versus-host responses after intestinal transplantation. Assay: immunoSEQ multiplex PCR; the TCRdb copy retains only in-frame clones and omits some. The table has 15,000 to 20,000 clones, over 90% seen once. This material consisted of PBMCs, taken 23 days after intestinal transplant. The receptors here all came from a human patient who received an intestinal transplant, so some T cells may come from the graft donor. The CDR3 runs from the conserved cysteine through the conserved F or W. D genes are given only for firm matches. Not all rows give a size; the values are once, few, many and, for expanded clones, a class.

size	V	J	D	DNA	CDR3
-	TRBV14	TRBJ2-1	TRBD2	TGTGCCAGCAGCCAAGGACTAGCGGGGTCCTACAATGAGCAGTTCTTC	CASSQGLAGSYNEQFF
-	TRBV6-6	TRBJ2-7	-	TGTGCCAGCGGATTGAGGAGCTCCTACGAGCAGTACTTC	CASGLRSSYEQYF
-	TRBV27	TRBJ2-7	TRBD2	TGTGCCAGCAGTTTCTCCGGGACTAGCGGGAGCCCCTACGAGCAGTACTTC	CASSFSGTSGSPYEQYF
once	TRBV5-6	TRBJ2-1	TRBD2	TGTGCCAGCAGCTACGGTGGCGGGAGCTACAATGAGCAGTTCTTC	CASSYGGGSYNEQFF
-	TRBV7-9	TRBJ2-7	TRBD1	TGTGCCAGCAGCTCCTCCGGGACAGGAACGTACGAGCAGTACTTC	CASSSSGTGTYEQYF
-	TRBV5-1	TRBJ2-3	-	TGCGCCAGCAGCCCGCTCAACTTGTTTCGTGAAGATACGCAGTATTTT	CASSPLNLFREDTQYF
-	TRBV12-5	TRBJ2-7	-	TGTGCTAGTGGTTTACAACTGAGACGCTCACAATCCTACGAGCAGTACTTC	CASGLQLRRSQSYEQYF
-	TRBV7-9	TRBJ2-1	-	TGTGCCAGCAGCCGCGGGGACTACAATGAGCAGTTCTTC	CASSRGDYNEQFF
-	TRBV7-7	TRBJ1-2	TRBD1	TGTGCCAGCAGCTTAAAGTCCAAACAGGGGGCTGCCCCGGAGTATGGCTACACCTTC	CASSLKSKQGAAPEYGYTF
-	TRBV6-1	TRBJ2-2	TRBD2	TGTGCCAGCAGTGGAGGGTTGACTAGCGGGCCAAACACCGGGGAGCTGTTTTTT	CASSGGLTSGPNTGELFF
few	TRBV6-8	TRBJ2-3	-	TGTGCCAGCAGTTTTGACCAGGGGATCGATACGCAGTATTTT	CASSFDQGIDTQYF
-	TRBV11-3	TRBJ1-5	-	TGTGCCAGCAGCTTAGGGGGCCGGGGCAATCAGCCCCAGCATTTT	CASSLGGRGNQPQHF
-	TRBV6-1	TRBJ2-6	-	TGTGCCAGCAGTGAAAGGGCGAGCTCTGGGGCCAACGTCCTGACTTTC	CASSERASSGANVLTF
-	TRBV28	TRBJ1-2	-	TGTGCCAGCAGTTACCCCGGACAGCCGGGTAACTATGGCTACACCTTC	CASSYPGQPGNYGYTF
-	TRBV10-3	TRBJ2-7	-	TGTGCCATCAGTGAAACAGGCGAGCAGTACTTC	CAISETGEQYF
-	TRBV2	TRBJ2-7	-	TGTGCCAGCGTGCGCGGTAACTACGAGCAGTACTTC	CASVRGNYEQYF
-	TRBV7-9	TRBJ2-5	-	TGTGCCAGCAGCTTACCCGAGTACCAAGAGACCCAGTACTTC	CASSLPEYQETQYF
-	TRBV18	TRBJ1-6	TRBD1	TGTGCCAGCTCACCTCAAGGGACAGCTAATTCACCCCTCCACTTT	CASSPQGTANSPLHF
-	TRBV11-2	TRBJ2-7	-	TGTGCCAGCAGCGCCGGGACTGCAAACTACGAGCAGTACTTC	CASSAGTANYEQYF
-	TRBV27	TRBJ2-3	-	TGTGCCAGCAGTTTATCCCGCACAGATACGCAGTATTTT	CASSLSRTDTQYF
-	TRBV5-1	TRBJ2-1	-	TGCGCCAGCAGTCCAGACTGGGGCTCCTACAATGAGCAGTTCTTC	CASSPDWGSYNEQFF
-	TRBV7-2	TRBJ2-5	TRBD1	TGTGCCAGCAGCTTAGTCCCAGGGGGTGGCCCACAAGAGACCCAGTACTTC	CASSLVPGGGPQETQYF
-	TRBV19	TRBJ2-3	-	TGTGCCAGTAGTATTTGGAGAGATACGCAGTATTTT	CASSIWRDTQYF
-	TRBV27	TRBJ2-5	-	TGTGCCAGTCGGTCCCTGACTAGAGACCTAATTTCATCCGGGGAGACCCAGTACTTC	CASRSLTRDLISSGETQYF
-	TRBV4-1	TRBJ2-7	TRBD1	TGCGCCAGCAGCCAAGAACCGGGACAGGGGGCCGAGCAGTACTTC	CASSQEPGQGAEQYF
-	TRBV10-1	TRBJ2-7	TRBD1	TGCGCCAGCAGTGAACCGGGACAGGGGTACGAGCAGTACTTC	CASSEPGQGYEQYF
-	TRBV5-1	TRBJ1-1	-	TGCGCCAGCAGCTCCCCCGAGAGGGAGGGGGCTGAAGCTTTCTTT	CASSSPEREGAEAFF
-	TRBV27	TRBJ1-1	-	TGTGCCAGCAGTTTATGGGGGCTTTTTGGGAACACTGAAGCTTTCTTT	CASSLWGLFGNTEAFF